These T cell receptor beta chains were read from a single sample in a study of blood T cell repertoires in COVID-19. The data were produced by immunoSEQ multiplex PCR, yet TCRdb's version contains in-frame clones alone and is incomplete. Here the sample spans under 45,000 clones, over 70% being singletons. The sequencing input was peripheral blood. Receptor source: a man aged 65-85 years with COVID-19, enrolled during active disease. The CDR3 runs from the conserved cysteine through the conserved F or W. D genes are given only for firm matches. The size entry is marked missing in some rows and otherwise reads once, few, many or a size class.

TRBD1,TRBV19,NA,14,TRBJ2-7,TGTGCCAGTAGTCTCAGGACAGGCCTCTACGAGCAGTACTTC,CASSLRTGLYEQYF
NA,TRBV6-5,NA,15,TRBJ1-2,TGTGCCAGCAGCTCCGGGATCGCGGGGGGCTATGGCTACACCTTC,CASSSGIAGGYGYTF
NA,TRBV30,NA,13,TRBJ1-5,TGTGCCTGGAGTCCAGGGAACCGTCAGCCCCAGCATTTT,CAWSPGNRQPQHF
NA,TRBV7-9,NA,14,TRBJ1-5,TGTGCCAGCAGCTTAGACCAGGGCAATCAGCCCCAGCATTTT,CASSLDQGNQPQHF
NA,TRBV9,NA,13,TRBJ2-1,TGTGCCAGCAGCGTAGCGGAGTACAATGAGCAGTTCTTC,CASSVAEYNEQFF
TRBD1,TRBV25-1,NA,14,TRBJ2-3,TGTGCCAGCAGGGCGACAGGGGGTTTTGATACGCAGTATTTT,CASRATGGFDTQYF
TRBD1,TRBV5-1,NA,15,TRBJ1-2,TGCGCCAGCAGCTCCCAGGGGGCTCAAGGCTATGGCTACACCTTC,CASSSQGAQGYGYTF
TRBD1,TRBV7-9,once,15,TRBJ1-4,TGTGCCAGCAGCACCAGACAGGGTCCTAATGAAAAACTGTTTTTT,CASSTRQGPNEKLFF
TRBD1,TRBV28,NA,18,TRBJ1-5,TGTGCCAGCAGTTATTTGGACAGGGGGAAACGAAGCAATCAGCCCCAGCATTTT,CASSYLDRGKRSNQPQHF
TRBD1,TRBV7-3,NA,15,TRBJ2-3,TGTGCCAGCAGCTTATTGGGACAGGGTTCAGATACGCAGTATTTT,CASSLLGQGSDTQYF
NA,TRBV4-2,NA,13,TRBJ1-5,TGTGCCAGCAGCCCGTCAGACAATCAGCCCCAGCATTTT,CASSPSDNQPQHF
TRBD1,TRBV5-1,NA,18,TRBJ1-4,TGCGCCAGCAGCATGGGACGCACACAGGGGGCGGAAGATGAAAAACTGTTTTTT,CASSMGRTQGAEDEKLFF
NA,TRBV3-1/TRBV3-2,NA,13,TRBJ1-2,TGTGCCAGCAGCCTCCGGGACATCTATGGCTACACCTTC,CASSLRDIYGYTF
NA,TRBV6-2/TRBV6-3,NA,14,TRBJ2-2,TGTGCCAGCAGTTACTCCCTCCTCACCGGGGAGCTGTTTTTT,CASSYSLLTGELFF
NA,TRBV10-3,NA,13,TRBJ2-7,TGTGCCATCAGATGGCCGGAGTCCTACGAGCAGTACTTC,CAIRWPESYEQYF